This TCR beta chain was obtained from a study of technical replicates of blood from a handful of donors. Assay: immunoSEQ multiplex PCR; the TCRdb copy retains only in-frame clones and omits some. The data hold about 79,000 clones, with 75% to 95% observed a single time. CDR1 and CDR2 (germline): MGHDK, SYGVNS. V was shortened by 6 bases and J by 9 bases, with 24 bases between the two germline ends. This CDR3 comprises 15 residues. This clone came up a few times. The specimen sequenced was T cells isolated from PBMCs. This clonotype originated in a human donor in good health. Some clones in this sample may be carry-over from other donors' samples. The chain carries TRBV25-1 and TRBJ2-7; D is possibly TRBD1 (6 bases). CDR3 DNA sequence: TGTGCCAGCAGGGCGGACAGTTTCGTCTCCATCGGGCAGTACTTC. As protein: CASRADSFVSIGQYF.